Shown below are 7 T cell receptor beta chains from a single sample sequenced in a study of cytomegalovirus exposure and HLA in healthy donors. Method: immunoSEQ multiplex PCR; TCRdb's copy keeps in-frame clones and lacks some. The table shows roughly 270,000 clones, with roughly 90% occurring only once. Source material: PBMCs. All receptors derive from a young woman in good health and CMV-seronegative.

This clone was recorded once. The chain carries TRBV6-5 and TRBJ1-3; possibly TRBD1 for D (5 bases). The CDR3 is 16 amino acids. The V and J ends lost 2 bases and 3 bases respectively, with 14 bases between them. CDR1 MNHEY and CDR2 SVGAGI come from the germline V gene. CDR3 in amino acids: CASSYRGGSGGNTIYF. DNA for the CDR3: TGTGCCAGCAGTTACCGGGGGGGTTCGGGTGGAAACACCATATATTTT.

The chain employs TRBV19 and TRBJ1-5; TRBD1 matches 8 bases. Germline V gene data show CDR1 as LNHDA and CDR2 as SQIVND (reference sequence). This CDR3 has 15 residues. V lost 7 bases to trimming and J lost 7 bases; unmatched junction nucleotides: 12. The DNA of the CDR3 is TGTGCCAGTACCGATGGACAGGGTGTCTGGCAGCCCCAGCATTTT. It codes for CASTDGQGVWQPQHF.

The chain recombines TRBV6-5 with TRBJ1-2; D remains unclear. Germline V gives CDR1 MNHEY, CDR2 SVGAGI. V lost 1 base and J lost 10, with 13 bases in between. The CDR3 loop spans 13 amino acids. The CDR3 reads CASSYFPAGVYTF. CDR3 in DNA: TGTGCCAGCAGTTACTTTCCCGCAGGCGTCTACACCTTC.

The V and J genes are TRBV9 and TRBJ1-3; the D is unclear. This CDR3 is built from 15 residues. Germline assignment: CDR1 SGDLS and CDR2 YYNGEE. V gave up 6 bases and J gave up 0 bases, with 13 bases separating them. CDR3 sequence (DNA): TGTGCCAGCACTCGTAGTCCCCTCTCTGGAAACACCATATATTTT. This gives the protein CASTRSPLSGNTIYF.

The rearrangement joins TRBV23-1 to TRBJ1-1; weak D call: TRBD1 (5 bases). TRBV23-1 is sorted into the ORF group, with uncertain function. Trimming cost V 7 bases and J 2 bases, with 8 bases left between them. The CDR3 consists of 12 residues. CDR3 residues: CASKQDNTEAFF. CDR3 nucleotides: TGCGCCAGCAAACAGGACAACACTGAAGCTTTCTTT.

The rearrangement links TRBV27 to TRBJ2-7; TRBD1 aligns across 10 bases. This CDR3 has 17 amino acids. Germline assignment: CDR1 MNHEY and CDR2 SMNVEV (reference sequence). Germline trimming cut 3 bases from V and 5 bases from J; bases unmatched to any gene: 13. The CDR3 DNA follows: TGTGCCAGCAGTTTTTGGGGACAGGGGCCAGCTAGGGACGAGCAGTACTTC. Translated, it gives CASSFWGQGPARDEQYF.

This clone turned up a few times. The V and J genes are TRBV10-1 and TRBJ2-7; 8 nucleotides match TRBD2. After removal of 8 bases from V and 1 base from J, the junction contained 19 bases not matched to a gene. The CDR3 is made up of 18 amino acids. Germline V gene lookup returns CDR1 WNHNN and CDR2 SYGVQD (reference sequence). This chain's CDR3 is CASEEGGSGTHPSYEQYF. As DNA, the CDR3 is TGCGCCAGCGAAGAAGGAGGTAGCGGGACACACCCGTCCTACGAGCAGTACTTC.